This T cell receptor beta chain was obtained from a study of shared clonotypes between healthy human individuals. Turning to the study itself: Those who served as donors were a couple of women and three men between the ages of 18 and 49.

CD45RO negativity and positive selection for CCR7 defined naive CD8 cells, a population that excluded terminally differentiated effector memory CD45RA+ cells. CDR3 length equals 16 residues. V shed 5 bases and J 2 bases; nucleotides not matched to a gene: 5. CDR1 and CDR2 from the germline V gene are SGHTA and FQGTGA. Data came from immunoSEQ multiplex PCR; TCRdb stores just in-frame clones and leaves some out. The table records 800,000 or so clones, around 96% of them present only once. The sequencing input was naive CD8+ T cells sorted from blood. The clonotype originates from a young man in good health. The chain has TRBV7-3 and TRBJ2-1; 11 nucleotides agree with TRBD2. The CDR3, as DNA: TGTGCCAGCAGCCCTCAGACTAGCGGGACCTACAATGAGCAGTTCTTC. Protein sequence: CASSPQTSGTYNEQFF.